The 29 T cell receptor beta chains below come from one sample, sequenced in a study of T cells in narcolepsy. The table came from immunoSEQ multiplex PCR; TCRdb's copy has only in-frame clones and leaves some out. The sample carries about 34,000 clones, more than 75% recorded once. Sequenced: CD45RA- memory CD4+ T cells from PBMCs. Source of these receptors: a human donor with narcolepsy.

V and J are TRBV28 and TRBJ1-2, with D possibly TRBD1 on 6 matching bases. V shed 3 bases and J shed 7 bases, with 21 bases lying between them. In germline, CDR1 is MDHEN, CDR2 SYDVKM. CDR3 length equals 16 residues. The CDR3 DNA sequence: TGTGCCAGCAGTTTTCCCCCCAATCAAGGGGGTTTTGGCTACACCTTC. Translating gives CASSFPPNQGGFGYTF.

V usage is TRBV29-1 and J usage is TRBJ1-1, with a tentative D call TRBD1 (6 bases). Trimming shortened V by 7 bases and J by 11 bases, and 17 bases separated the two germline ends. The CDR3 length is 11 residues. The germline V gene has CDR1 SQVTM and CDR2 ANQGSEA. The CDR3 loop reads CSATGAGKAFF. The CDR3 nucleotides are TGCAGCGCCACGGGGGCAGGGAAGGCTTTCTTT.

V usage is TRBV30 and J usage is TRBJ1-2; 12 bases line up with TRBD1. Trimming removed 3 bases from V and 4 bases from J; junction bases left unmatched: 15. CDR3 size: 18 residues. Germline-derived CDR1 and CDR2 are GTSNPN and SVGIG (reference sequence). In DNA, the CDR3 is TGTGCCTGGAGGCGGAGTCGGGGGACAGGGGGCGGGGGCTATGGCTACACCTTC. This gives the protein CAWRRSRGTGGGGYGYTF.

The genes are TRBV6-5 and TRBJ1-3; no clear D. The germline V and J ends were trimmed by 4 bases and 0 bases, with 10 bases remaining between them. In germline, CDR1 is MNHEY, CDR2 SVGAGI. This CDR3 has 15 amino acids. The CDR3 coding sequence is TGTGCCAGCAGTTTTTCCGGCCTCTCTGGAAACACCATATATTTT. Its translation: CASSFSGLSGNTIYF.

This clone was recorded a few times. The rearrangement links TRBV6-1 to TRBJ1-1; maybe TRBD1 (6 bases). V gave up 6 bases and J gave up 4 bases, with 15 bases separating them. This CDR3 is built from 14 residues. CDR1 is MNHNS and CDR2 is SASEGT in the germline V gene. The CDR3 here is CASRGWRGGTEAFF. CDR3 coding DNA: TGTGCCAGCAGGGGATGGAGAGGGGGCACTGAAGCTTTCTTT.

The V gene is TRBV28, the J gene TRBJ1-5; perhaps TRBD1 as D (5 bases). The CDR3 sequence is 16 residues long. Trimming stripped 5 bases from V and 3 bases from J, with 17 bases between. The germline gives CDR1 MDHEN, CDR2 SYDVKM. CDR3 in DNA: TGTGCCAGCAGTGGGGGAAGACAGATCAACAATCAGCCCCAGCATTTT. Translation gives CASSGGRQINNQPQHF.

V and J are TRBV28 and TRBJ1-4; tentatively, D is TRBD1 (6 bases). CDR1 is MDHEN and CDR2 is SYDVKM in the germline V gene. This CDR3 contains 13 residues. Trimming stripped 11 bases from V and 6 bases from J, with 16 bases between. CDR3 in amino acids: CAGGGAEHEKLFF. CDR3 nucleotides: TGTGCCGGCGGGGGGGCAGAGCATGAAAAACTGTTTTTT.

This chain joins TRBV4-2 and TRBJ1-6, with 7 bases fitting TRBD1. This CDR3 spans 16 amino acids. Trimming removed 0 bases from V and 6 bases from J; junction bases left unmatched: 5. Looked up from germline, CDR1 is LGHNA and CDR2 is YNFKEQ. The CDR3 is CASSQDLEGANSPLHF. As DNA, the CDR3 is TGTGCCAGCAGCCAAGATCTGGAGGGGGCTAATTCACCCCTCCACTTT.

The V call is TRBV10-3, the J call TRBJ1-1; possibly TRBD1 for D (6 bases). V lost 2 bases, J lost 3 bases, and 10 bases lay in between. The CDR3 runs 14 residues. The germline V gene encodes CDR1 ENHRY and CDR2 SYGVKD. CDR3 protein: CAISEGKGDTEAFF. CDR3 DNA: TGTGCCATCAGTGAGGGAAAGGGGGACACTGAAGCTTTCTTT.

This chain uses TRBV7-8 with TRBJ2-3; D gene unclear. The V end was cut by 4 bases, the J end by 4 bases, with 6 bases between. Germline CDR1 SGHVS, CDR2 FQNEAQ. The CDR3 has 12 amino acids. CDR3 protein: CASSSGADTQYF. The CDR3 DNA reads as TGTGCCAGCAGCTCCGGCGCAGATACGCAGTATTTT.

The chain is built from TRBV14 and TRBJ1-2; possible D gene TRBD1, 5 bases. The CDR3 runs to 15 residues. The germline V gene encodes CDR1 SGHDN and CDR2 FVKESK. V was clipped by 0 bases and J by 2 bases, with 10 bases between them. In DNA, the CDR3 is TGTGCCAGCAGCCAAGATCGTGCAGGGAACTATGGCTACACCTTC. This gives the protein CASSQDRAGNYGYTF.

This clone was counted between two and nine times. A read error may account for a junction end that differs from germline. The CDR3, as DNA: TGTGCCAGCAGCTCAAGGGGGACAGGGCTACTCGGGCAGTACTTC. Its translation is CASSSRGTGLLGQYF. J is TRBJ2-7 and V is TRBV5-1; 9 bases are a match to TRBD1. In germline, CDR1 is SGHRS, CDR2 YFSETQ. This CDR3 spans 15 amino acids.

The chain is built from TRBV28 and TRBJ1-2; D call uncertain. Trimming removed 7 bases from V and 6 bases from J, with 18 bases in between. This CDR3 is built from 14 residues. Germline V gene sequence: CDR1 MDHEN, CDR2 SYDVKM. CDR3 amino acids: CASKIPGLWDGYTF. For the CDR3, the DNA is TGTGCCAGCAAAATACCGGGCCTTTGGGATGGCTACACCTTC.

This clone turned up a few times. This chain joins TRBV6-5 and TRBJ2-3; D is unclear. Germline lookup yields CDR1 MNHEY and CDR2 SVGAGI. Trimming pared 6 bases from V and 4 bases from J, leaving 5 bases between. This CDR3 is built from 11 residues. The CDR3 is CASRVSDTQYF. CDR3 in DNA: TGTGCCAGCAGGGTGTCAGATACGCAGTATTTT.

This clone was recorded only once. The chain carries TRBV18 and TRBJ2-3, with D unresolved. This CDR3 has 13 residues. V lost 3 bases to trimming and J lost 9 bases, with 13 bases between them. CDR1 is KGHSH, CDR2 LQKENI, per germline. The CDR3 DNA follows: TGTGCCAGCTCACCCCCGTTCGAAGACACGCAGTATTTT. Protein sequence: CASSPPFEDTQYF. The whole variable domain, remainder taken from reference TRBV18 and TRBJ2-3, is NAGVMQNPRHLVRRRGQEARLRCSPMKGHSHVYWYRQLPEEGLKFMVYLQKENIIDESGMPKERFSAEFPKEGPSILRIQQVVRGDSAAYFCASSPPFEDTQYFGPGTRLTVL.

The CDR3 nucleotides read TGTGCCAGCAGCCCCCTCTACTCTGTCAGCCGGCCGGTCTCTGGGGCCAACGTCCTGACTTTC. Amino acid sequence: CASSPLYSVSRPVSGANVLTF. J is TRBJ2-6 and V is TRBV7-3; no firm D call. V was trimmed by 5 bases and J by 0 bases, leaving 26 bases between them. From germline, CDR1 is SGHTA and CDR2 FQGTGA. The CDR3 loop spans 21 amino acids.

The gene calls are TRBV11-2 and TRBJ1-1; TRBD1 is a possible D gene (5 bases). The CDR3 sequence is 15 residues long. Trimming pared 7 bases from V and 3 bases from J, leaving 18 bases between. Per the germline V gene, CDR1 is SGHAT and CDR2 is FQNNGV. CDR3 coding DNA: TGTGCCAGCACCGGGGATTCGGGGGTGGACACTGAAGCTTTCTTT. Protein: CASTGDSGVDTEAFF.

The J gene is TRBJ1-2, the V gene TRBV2; maybe TRBD1 (6 bases). The length of the CDR3 is 13 residues. Deletions cut 6 bases from V and 3 bases from J, with 11 bases between. Germline assignment: CDR1 SNHLY and CDR2 FYNNEI. CDR3 sequence (DNA): TGTGCCAGCAGCAAGGGGGGGGACTATGGCTACACCTTC. Translation: CASSKGGDYGYTF.

The chain is built from TRBV7-9 and TRBJ2-3; possible D gene TRBD2, 6 bases. The ends were cut back, 6 bases at V and 2 bases at J, with 15 bases in the middle. The germline gives CDR1 SEHNR, CDR2 FQNEAQ (reference sequence). The CDR3 is 15 amino acids. CDR3 region: CASRLGGSTTDTQYF. Here the CDR3 DNA reads TGTGCCAGCAGGCTGGGAGGCAGTACCACAGATACGCAGTATTTT.

The chain joins TRBV27 to TRBJ2-5, with 8 positions matching TRBD1. CDR1 and CDR2 from the germline V gene are MNHEY and SMNVEV (reference sequence). The length of the CDR3 is 14 residues. Trimming at V came to 6 bases and at J to 5 bases, leaving 8 bases not matched to a gene. DNA of the CDR3: TGTGCCAGCAGCGCGGGACAGGCCGGGGAGACCCAGTACTTC. It specifies CASSAGQAGETQYF.

The V and J genes are TRBV30 and TRBJ2-1; D unresolved. The germline CDR1 and CDR2 sequences are GTSNPN and SVGIG (reference sequence). The CDR3 covers 11 residues. Trimming stripped 2 bases from V and 9 bases from J, with 8 bases between. The CDR3 sequence is CAWSQDSEQFF. CDR3 nucleotide sequence: TGTGCCTGGAGTCAAGATTCTGAGCAGTTCTTC.

The table lists this clone with a few counts. This rearrangement joins TRBV28 to TRBJ2-3; D is ambiguous. V was trimmed by 3 bases and J by 2 bases, leaving 12 bases between them. This CDR3 is built from 15 residues. Germline CDR1 reads MDHEN; CDR2 reads SYDVKM. The CDR3: CASSFPSELTDTQYF. The DNA of the CDR3 is TGTGCCAGCAGTTTCCCCTCCGAGCTCACAGATACGCAGTATTTT.

The genes are TRBV7-3 and TRBJ1-1; D remains ambiguous. Trimming took off 2 bases at V and 1 base at J, with 8 bases between the two ends. The CDR3 is 14 residues long. The germline V gene has CDR1 SGHTA and CDR2 FQGTGA. Here the CDR3 reads CASSLVPGNTEAFF. DNA for the CDR3: TGTGCCAGCAGCTTAGTACCAGGGAACACTGAAGCTTTCTTT.

The chain is built from TRBV18 and TRBJ2-6; tentative D call: TRBD2 (6 bases). The CDR3 loop spans 16 amino acids. CDR1 is KGHSH, CDR2 LQKENI, per germline. Trimming pared 5 bases from V and 1 base from J, leaving 12 bases between. The CDR3 coding sequence is TGTGCCAGCTCATGGGGGGACTTATCTGGGGCCAACGTCCTGACTTTC. This encodes CASSWGDLSGANVLTF.

V and J are TRBV5-1 and TRBJ2-2; the match to TRBD2 covers 8 bases. Trimming at V came to 4 bases and at J to 4 bases, leaving 6 bases not matched to a gene. This CDR3 spans 15 amino acids. The V gene's germline CDR1 is SGHRS and CDR2 YFSETQ. DNA of the CDR3: TGCGCCAGCAGCCCTCGACGGGGGGGCACCGGGGAGCTGTTTTTT. It yields the protein CASSPRRGGTGELFF.

The chain links TRBV18 to TRBJ2-3; 13 bases fit TRBD2. After removal of 3 bases from V and 3 bases from J, the junction contained 3 bases not matched to a gene. Germline loops: CDR1 KGHSH, CDR2 LQKENI. The CDR3 totals 16 residues. The CDR3 nucleotides are TGTGCCAGCTCACCCACTAGCGGGGGGGCAACAGATACGCAGTATTTT. Encoded protein: CASSPTSGGATDTQYF.

This chain uses TRBV29-1 with TRBJ1-4, with D perhaps TRBD1 (6 bases). This CDR3 comprises 13 residues. The germline V and J ends were trimmed by 3 bases and 7 bases, with 12 bases remaining between them. CDR1 is SQVTM and CDR2 is ANQGSEA in the germline V gene. Written as DNA, the CDR3 is TGCAGCGTTGATGAACAGGGAGGTGAAAAACTGTTTTTT. It specifies CSVDEQGGEKLFF.

This chain connects TRBV10-3 to TRBJ2-2; perhaps TRBD1 as D (5 bases). Trimming took 0 bases from V and 0 from J, leaving 11 bases between them. This CDR3 is 17 amino acids long. Germline lookup yields CDR1 ENHRY and CDR2 SYGVKD. In DNA, the CDR3 is TGTGCCATCAGTGAGTCGTCAGGGCCCACGAACACCGGGGAGCTGTTTTTT. Translated, it gives CAISESSGPTNTGELFF.

The chain recombines TRBV5-7 with TRBJ1-5; D is uncertain. TRBV5-7 is marked as an open reading frame, function uncertain. The CDR3 totals 16 residues. V lost 0 bases to trimming and J lost 5 bases, with 15 bases between them. The CDR3, as DNA: TGTGCCAGCAGCTTGGGCGGTTGGAGAAGTGATCAGCCCCAGCATTTT. Translating gives CASSLGGWRSDQPQHF.